The 16 T cell receptor beta chains below were found in one sample sequenced in a study of identical twins. TCRdb independently ran MiXCR on the 5' RACE reads; one entry per CDR3 protein. The sample lists hundreds of thousands of distinct CDR3 sequences; 18% were seen once. The same data also went into a second study, on T cells expressing NK-cell markers.

The specimen was PBMCs. These receptors all come from a woman younger than 35 in good health.

V and J are TRBV7-6 and TRBJ2-5, with 9 bases matching TRBD2. Germline-derived CDR1 and CDR2 are SGHVS and FNYEAQ. Trimming removed 1 base from V and 1 base from J; junction bases left unmatched: 7. This CDR3 has 17 amino acids. CDR3 bases: TGTGCCAGCAGCTTAGGGTTCGGCGGGAGGGTCCAAGAGACCCAGTACTTC. It codes for CASSLGFGGRVQETQYF.

The chain carries TRBV12-3 or TRBV12-4 and TRBJ2-2; either TRBD1 or TRBD2 may fit D (5 bases each). V was pared by 5 bases and J by 0 bases, with 10 bases between. This CDR3 is 15 amino acids long. Here the CDR3 DNA reads TGTGCCAGCAGTGGGACGGCCGCGAACACCGGGGAGCTGTTTTTT. Residues: CASSGTAANTGELFF.

The table lists this clonotype with a few counts. This rearrangement joins TRBV20-1 to TRBJ2-7; 9 bases agree with TRBD2. Per germline, CDR1 DFQATT and CDR2 SNEGSKA (reference sequence). CDR3 length: 12 amino acids. V lost 5 bases, J lost 3 bases, and 2 bases stayed unmatched. CDR3 in DNA: TGCAGTGCTCCACTAGCGGGCTACGAGCAGTACTTC. Protein sequence: CSAPLAGYEQYF.

The chain employs TRBV20-1 and TRBJ2-2, with 7 bases matching TRBD1. This CDR3 spans 16 amino acids. Trimming cost V 0 bases and J 3 bases; bases outside gene matches: 7. Germline CDR1 is DFQATT and CDR2 is SNEGSKA (reference sequence). The chain's CDR3 is CSARDPRGLDTGELFF. CDR3 in DNA: TGCAGTGCTAGAGATCCAAGGGGGCTGGACACCGGGGAGCTGTTTTTT.

The chain has TRBV12-3 or TRBV12-4 and TRBJ2-1; TRBD2 agrees at 8 bases. The trim removed 5 bases at V and 4 bases at J, leaving 10 bases unmatched. The CDR3 sequence is 16 residues long. CDR3 residues: CASSPSASSGYNEQFF. CDR3 sequence (DNA): TGTGCCAGCAGTCCTTCGGCATCTAGCGGGTACAATGAGCAGTTCTTC.

In this sample, this clonotype turned up a few times. The chain has TRBV5-1 and TRBJ2-7; weak D call: TRBD2 (7 bases). Trimming cost V 6 bases and J 3 bases, with 16 bases left between them. The CDR3 spans 14 residues. Germline V gene data show CDR1 as SGHRS and CDR2 as YFSETQ. The CDR3 spells CASKWGGPNYEQYF. Here the CDR3 DNA reads TGCGCCAGCAAATGGGGGGGCCCTAACTACGAGCAGTACTTC.

This chain connects TRBV9 to TRBJ2-7; D is possibly TRBD1 or TRBD2 (5 bases each). This CDR3 comprises 13 residues. Trimming took off 3 bases at V and 5 bases at J, with 12 bases between the two ends. The V gene's germline CDR1 is SGDLS and CDR2 YYNGEE. The CDR3 sequence: CASSAPGANEQYF. The CDR3 DNA reads as TGTGCCAGCAGCGCCCCCGGGGCTAACGAGCAGTACTTC.

V usage is TRBV9 and J usage is TRBJ2-5, with a weak D call TRBD2 (6 bases). The V end was cut by 3 bases, the J end by 5 bases, with 20 bases between. Looked up from germline, CDR1 is SGDLS and CDR2 is YYNGEE. This CDR3 has 16 amino acids. The CDR3 protein is CASSDFTLGGKETQYF. Written as DNA, the CDR3 is TGTGCCAGCAGCGACTTCACACTAGGCGGGAAGGAGACCCAGTACTTC.

The J gene is TRBJ2-1, the V gene TRBV20-1, with 10 positions matching TRBD2. The CDR3 has 14 amino acids. Germline CDR1 DFQATT, CDR2 SNEGSKA (reference sequence). Trimming removed 0 bases from V and 5 bases from J; junction bases left unmatched: 1. CDR3 amino acids: CSARDTSGDNEQFF. DNA of the CDR3: TGCAGTGCTAGAGATACTAGCGGGGACAATGAGCAGTTCTTC.

This clonotype turned up a few times. The chain has TRBV5-1 and TRBJ2-3, with D possibly matching TRBD2 (6 bases). Germline V gene data show CDR1 as SGHRS and CDR2 as YFSETQ. The V end lost 1 base, the J end lost 3 bases, and 9 bases lay between the germline ends. This CDR3 region has 14 residues. CDR3 sequence: CASSLPGTTDTQYF. The DNA for the CDR3 is TGCGCCAGCAGCTTGCCCGGGACTACAGATACGCAGTATTTT.

This clonotype appeared once. The chain recombines TRBV7-2 with TRBJ2-1; D gene unclear. The CDR3 has 14 residues. V shed 2 bases and J shed 8 bases, with 13 bases lying between them. Per the germline V gene, CDR1 is SGHTA and CDR2 is FQGNSA. CDR3 loop: CASSLNRMGDEQFF. CDR3 sequence (DNA): TGTGCCAGCAGCTTAAATCGTATGGGTGATGAGCAGTTCTTC.

This chain links TRBV12-3 or TRBV12-4 with TRBJ1-3, with D maybe TRBD1 (6 bases). There are 15 residues in the CDR3. Trimming took off 4 bases at V and 4 bases at J, with 14 bases between the two ends. Here the CDR3 DNA reads TGTGCCAGCAGTTGGGGGGGGCCCTTCGGAAACACCATATATTTT. It translates to CASSWGGPFGNTIYF.

The V and J genes are TRBV10-3 and TRBJ2-7, with D possibly TRBD1 on 6 matching bases. Germline assignment: CDR1 ENHRY and CDR2 SYGVKD. The CDR3 is 11 residues long. With 11 bases removed from V and 5 bases from J, the gap between germline ends came to 13 bases. The CDR3: CAVQGDDEQYF. The CDR3 bases are TGTGCCGTACAGGGAGACGACGAGCAGTACTTC.

This chain uses TRBV20-1 with TRBJ2-2; 10 bases agree with TRBD2. Germline CDR1 is DFQATT and CDR2 is SNEGSKA (reference sequence). The CDR3 covers 14 residues. The V gene end was trimmed by 6 bases and the J gene end by 7 bases; junction bases not matched to a gene: 8. In DNA form, the CDR3 reads TGCAGTGCCCCAGCGGGAGGGCCTAACGGGGAGCTGTTTTTT. Its protein is CSAPAGGPNGELFF.

The chain joins TRBV12-3 or TRBV12-4 to TRBJ2-2; D is unclear. Trimming removed 1 base from V and 8 bases from J, with 17 bases in between. This CDR3 contains 16 residues. This chain's CDR3 is CASSLGSVRRLGELFF. The CDR3 nucleotides read TGTGCCAGCAGTTTAGGGTCCGTTCGGCGCCTTGGGGAGCTGTTTTTT.

This clonotype was detected a few times. CDR3 protein: CASSLRLLAGELFF. DNA for the CDR3: TGTGCCAGCAGTTTACGACTTTTGGCCGGGGAGCTGTTTTTT. The rearrangement joins TRBV12-3 or TRBV12-4 to TRBJ2-2; D ambiguous. Trimming took off 2 bases at V and 6 bases at J, with 10 bases between the two ends. This CDR3 is built from 14 residues.